This TCR beta chain appears in the sequencing data of a study of T cell responses to AZD1222 COVID-19 vaccine. Whole-study findings and limits: Baseline testing showed seropositivity in only five or six AZD1222 recipients. A mostly white British donor set with more females was recruited, and clonal diversity was possibly underestimated. The study found Spike-specific TCR breadth and depth rose after two AZD1222 doses.

Measured with immunoSEQ multiplex PCR; TCRdb has only the in-frame clones, and not every one. The table lists about 140,000 clones, with 2% to 2.5% in the top ten. In germline, CDR1 is LGHNA, CDR2 YNFKEQ. Trimming cost V 1 base and J 3 bases; bases outside gene matches: 9. This CDR3 region has 17 residues. Worth noting for this clone: No antigen is known for it.

V and J are TRBV4-2 and TRBJ1-2; 9 bases match TRBD1. Sequenced material: peripheral blood. The origin of this receptor is an adult in good health. CDR3 bases: TGTGCCAGCAGCCAAGGGGCAGGACAGGGGTTCGACTATGGCTACACCTTC. Translation: CASSQGAGQGFDYGYTF.